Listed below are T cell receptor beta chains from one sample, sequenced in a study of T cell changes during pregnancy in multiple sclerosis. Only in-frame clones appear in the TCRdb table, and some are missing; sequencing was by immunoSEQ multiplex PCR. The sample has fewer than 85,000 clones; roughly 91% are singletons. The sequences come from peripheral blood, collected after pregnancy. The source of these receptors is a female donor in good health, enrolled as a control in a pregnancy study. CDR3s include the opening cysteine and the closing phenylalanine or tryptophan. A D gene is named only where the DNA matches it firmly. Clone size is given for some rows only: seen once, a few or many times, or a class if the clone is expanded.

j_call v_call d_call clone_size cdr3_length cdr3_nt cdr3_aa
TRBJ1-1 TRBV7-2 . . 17 TGTGCCAGCAGCTTCCCTAGAGCCACACCTTCGAACACTGAAGCTTTCTTT CASSFPRATPSNTEAFF
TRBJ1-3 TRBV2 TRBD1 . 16 TGTGCCAGCAGCTCCGTTCGGACAGGCTCTGGAAACACCATATATTTT CASSSVRTGSGNTIYF
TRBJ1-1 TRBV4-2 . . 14 TGTGCCAGCTGTCGCCTTGACAGGAACACTGAAGCTTTCTTT CASCRLDRNTEAFF
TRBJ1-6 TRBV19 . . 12 TGTGCCAGTAACACAGGGTATTCACCCCTCCACTTT CASNTGYSPLHF
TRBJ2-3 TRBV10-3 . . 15 TGTGCCATCACCCAGGTTGGGGGCGAGACAGATACGCAGTATTTT CAITQVGGETDTQYF
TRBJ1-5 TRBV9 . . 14 TGTGCCAGCAGCGTAGCTACGGAGGGTCAGCCCCAGCATTTT CASSVATEGQPQHF
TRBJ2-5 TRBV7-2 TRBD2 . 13 TGTGCCAGCAGCTGGGGGGGGATAGAGACCCAGTACTTC CASSWGGIETQYF
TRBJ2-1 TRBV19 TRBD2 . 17 TGTGCCAGTAGTATGGGTAGCGGGGGGGCCAGGGGCAATGAGCAGTTCTTC CASSMGSGGARGNEQFF
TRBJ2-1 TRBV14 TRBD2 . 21 TGTGCCAGCAGCCAAGATTTGGTAGGACTAGCGGGAGGGTCAAAGCACAATGAGCAGTTCTTC CASSQDLVGLAGGSKHNEQFF
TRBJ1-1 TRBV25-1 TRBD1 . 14 TGTGCCAGCAGTGTACGACAGGGGAACACTGAAGCTTTCTTT CASSVRQGNTEAFF
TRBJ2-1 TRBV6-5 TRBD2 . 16 TGTGCCAGCAGTTACTCAGGGAGGGCCGACTATAATGAGCAGTTCTTC CASSYSGRADYNEQFF
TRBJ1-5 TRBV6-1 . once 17 TGTGCCAGCAGTGCCAGGGCCGGGACTCGGTTGGATCAGCCCCAGCATTTT CASSARAGTRLDQPQHF
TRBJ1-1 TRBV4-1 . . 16 TGCGCCAGCAGCCAAGACCCAGGGGTAGGAGGCACTGAAGCTTTCTTT CASSQDPGVGGTEAFF
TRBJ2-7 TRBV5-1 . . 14 TGCGCCAGCAGCTTATCGCCTAGCTCCTACGAGCAGTACTTC CASSLSPSSYEQYF
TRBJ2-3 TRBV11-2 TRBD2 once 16 TGTGCCAGCAGCGTAATACTAGCGGGAGGTGTGGATACGCAGTATTTT CASSVILAGGVDTQYF
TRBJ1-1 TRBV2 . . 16 TGTGCCAGCAGTGAATGGCAGGGAGGGACGAACACTGAAGCTTTCTTT CASSEWQGGTNTEAFF
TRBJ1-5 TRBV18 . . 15 TGTGCCAGCTCACCCCCCGACAGGAACCACCAGCCCCAGCATTTT CASSPPDRNHQPQHF
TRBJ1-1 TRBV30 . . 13 TGTGCCTGGAGTCCCCACAGGAACACTGAAGCTTTCTTT CAWSPHRNTEAFF
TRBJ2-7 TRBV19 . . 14 TGTGCCAGTAGTGCGGGACTTGCTAACTACGAGCAGTACTTC CASSAGLANYEQYF
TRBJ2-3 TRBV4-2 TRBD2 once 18 TGTGCCAGCAGCCAAGGGCTAGCGGGATATTTCAGCACAGATACGCAGTATTTT CASSQGLAGYFSTDTQYF
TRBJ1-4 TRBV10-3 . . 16 TGTGCCATCAGTGAGACGAAACAGGGAAATAATGAAAAACTGTTTTTT CAISETKQGNNEKLFF
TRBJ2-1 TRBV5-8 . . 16 TGTGCCAGCAGCTTCGGCGCGGGGGCCACCTACAATGAGCAGTTCTTC CASSFGAGATYNEQFF
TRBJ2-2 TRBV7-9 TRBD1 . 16 TGTGCCAGCAGCACCAGGGGGCGCGGCCCCACCGGGGAGCTGTTTTTT CASSTRGRGPTGELFF
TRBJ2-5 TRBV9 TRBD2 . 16 TGTGCCAGCAGCGTACCTCTAGCGGGGGGGAGGGAGACCCAGTACTTC CASSVPLAGGRETQYF
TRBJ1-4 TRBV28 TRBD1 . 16 TGTGCGAGCAGCAGTGTCAGGGGGGCTCTTAATGAAAAACTGTTTTTT CASSSVRGALNEKLFF
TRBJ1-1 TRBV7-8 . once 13 TGTGCCAGCAGCTTCGGGGGAAACACTGAAGCTTTCTTT CASSFGGNTEAFF
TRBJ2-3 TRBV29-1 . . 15 TGCAGCGTTGGCCTCCGCGGCACCCGCACAGATACGCAGTATTTT CSVGLRGTRTDTQYF
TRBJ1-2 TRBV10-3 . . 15 TGTGCCATCAGTGAGTCAGCGGCGGGGATCTATGGCTACACCTTC CAISESAAGIYGYTF
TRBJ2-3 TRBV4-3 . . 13 TGCGCCAGCAGCCTTCGCGGCACAGATACGCAGTATTTT CASSLRGTDTQYF
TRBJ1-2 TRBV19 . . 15 TGTGCCAGTCGTAGGCTCGTGGGCAGCAACTATGGCTACACCTTC CASRRLVGSNYGYTF
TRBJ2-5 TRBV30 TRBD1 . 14 TGTGCCTGGAGTGGACAGGGCCTCCAAGAGACCCAGTACTTC CAWSGQGLQETQYF
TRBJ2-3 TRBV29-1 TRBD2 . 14 TGCAGCGCCCCCCTGGGGGGGAATACAGATACGCAGTATTTT CSAPLGGNTDTQYF
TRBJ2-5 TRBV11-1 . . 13 TGTGCCAGCAGCCCTAGGTGGAAAGAGACCCAGTACTTC CASSPRWKETQYF
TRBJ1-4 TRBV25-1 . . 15 TGTGCCAGCGCTAGGAGGGACCCGAGAAATGAAAAACTGTTTTTT CASARRDPRNEKLFF
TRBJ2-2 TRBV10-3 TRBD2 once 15 TGTGCCATCAGTGCCTTTAGCGGGAGCGCCGGGGAGCTGTTTTTT CAISAFSGSAGELFF
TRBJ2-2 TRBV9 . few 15 TGTGCCAGCAGCGTAGGGGCAGCTCAGGCCGGGGAGCTGTTTTTT CASSVGAAQAGELFF
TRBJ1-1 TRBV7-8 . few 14 TGTGCCAGCAGCTTAGTGGCCATGAACACTGAAGCTTTCTTT CASSLVAMNTEAFF
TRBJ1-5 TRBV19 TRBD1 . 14 TGTGCCAGTACCCGGGACAGGGTAAATCAGCCCCAGCATTTT CASTRDRVNQPQHF
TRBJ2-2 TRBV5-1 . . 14 TGCGCCAGCAGCTTCGCGGGACTCACCGGGGAGCTGTTTTTT CASSFAGLTGELFF
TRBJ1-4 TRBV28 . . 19 TGTGCCAGCAACGCCCGACAGGCCATATTCTATGCAACTAATGAAAAACTGTTTTTT CASNARQAIFYATNEKLFF